This TCR beta chain emerged from a study of CD8 T cells in Susac syndrome. Regarding the study as a whole: A relatively small number of individuals underwent TCR sequencing and HLA analysis.

This clonotype came up a few times. Its antigen is still unknown. Per germline, CDR1 DFQATT and CDR2 SNEGSKA (reference sequence). With 4 bases removed from V and 0 bases from J, the gap between germline ends came to 18 bases. CDR3 length: 16 amino acids. After extraction with the RNeasy kit, roughly 0.45 to 1 ug of the RNA was reverse transcribed using random hexamers. TCRdb passed the immunoSEQ multiplex PCR reads through MiXCR, listing each CDR3 protein once. In the table there are about 75,000 distinct CDR3 sequences, less than 95% of which are singletons. The V and J genes are TRBV20-1 and TRBJ1-1; D gene ambiguous. This TCR derives from a human donor with Susac syndrome. Sequenced: CD8+ T cells from PBMCs. This CDR3 reads CSATDGVGQLNTEAFF. The CDR3 region has the DNA TGCAGTGCTACCGACGGGGTTGGCCAGTTGAACACTGAAGCTTTCTTT.